This T cell receptor beta chain was captured in a study of CD8 T cells in Susac syndrome. Per the germline V gene, CDR1 is SGHDN and CDR2 is FVKESK. Deletions cut 2 bases from V and 1 base from J, with 9 bases between. The CDR3 is 14 residues long. The RNA, about 0.45 to 1 ug, was put through reverse transcription using random hexamers. MiXCR was run by TCRdb on the immunoSEQ multiplex PCR reads, yielding one entry per CDR3 protein. Here the sample spans around 150,000 distinct CDR3 sequences, approximately 95% being singletons. Sequencing targeted TCR beta in blood CD8+ and CD4+ T cells. While CD8+ and CD4+ T cells were isolated negatively, TEMRA cells were enriched by FACS.

The chain uses TRBV14 and TRBJ2-7, with a weak D call TRBD1 (6 bases). Source material: CD4+ T cells from PBMCs. This clonotype was sampled from a human donor with multiple sclerosis. CDR3 sequence: CASSQNRASYEQYF. CDR3 coding DNA: TGTGCCAGCAGCCAAAACAGGGCATCCTACGAGCAGTACTTC.